The next 16 T cell receptor beta chains were all read from a single sample in a study of CD8+ T cells in alopecia areata. cDNA serving as the sequencing template came from extracted, reverse transcribed RNA. Here immunoSEQ multiplex PCR was the method, and the copy in TCRdb shows in-frame clones only, minus some. The sample has fewer than 90,000 clones, roughly 51% seen once. The sample taken for sequencing was NKG2D-high CD8+ T cells sorted from blood. The origin of the receptors is a human donor with alopecia areata.

The chain carries TRBV5-1 and TRBJ1-1, with D possibly TRBD1 on 6 matching bases. Germline CDR1 is SGHRS and CDR2 is YFSETQ. The CDR3 sequence is 13 residues long. Trimming took off 7 bases at V and 1 base at J, with 11 bases between the two ends. The CDR3 region has the DNA TGCGCCAGCCGGTTGGGACAGAACACTGAAGCTTTCTTT. As protein: CASRLGQNTEAFF.

J is TRBJ1-2 and V is TRBV28; D might be TRBD1 (5 bases). V lost 10 bases and J 2 bases, leaving 11 bases between the germline ends. The CDR3 loop spans 12 amino acids. Germline V gene data show CDR1 as MDHEN and CDR2 as SYDVKM. CDR3 loop: CAIPTDNYGYTF. Here the CDR3 DNA reads TGTGCCATCCCGACAGACAACTATGGCTACACCTTC.

The chain joins TRBV6-6 to TRBJ2-7, with a weak D call TRBD2 (6 bases). Germline V gene lookup returns CDR1 MNHNY and CDR2 SVGAGI (reference sequence). The CDR3 extends over 13 amino acids. The V and J ends lost 2 bases and 5 bases respectively, with 10 bases between them. The CDR3 sequence: CASSYEGLHEQYF. DNA of the CDR3: TGTGCCAGCAGTTACGAGGGACTCCACGAGCAGTACTTC.

The chain joins TRBV5-1 to TRBJ2-7, with D tentatively TRBD2 (5 bases). Germline CDR1 reads SGHRS; CDR2 reads YFSETQ. The length of the CDR3 is 14 residues. V dropped 3 bases and J dropped 4 bases, with 14 bases sitting between them. CDR3 loop: CASSWTAPEYEQYF. The CDR3 DNA reads TGCGCCAGCAGCTGGACTGCCCCTGAGTACGAGCAGTACTTC.

This clone was seen a handful of times. The chain recombines TRBV29-1 with TRBJ2-7; D unresolved. Trimming took 4 bases from V and 5 from J, leaving 3 bases between them. Germline V gives CDR1 SQVTM, CDR2 ANQGSEA. This CDR3 contains 9 residues. CDR3 protein: CSVGHEQYF. CDR3 sequence (DNA): TGCAGCGTTGGGCACGAGCAGTACTTC.

The V and J genes are TRBV5-1 and TRBJ2-1, with TRBD2 identical over 12 bases. The trim removed 4 bases at V and 6 bases at J, leaving 11 bases unmatched. The CDR3 covers 17 residues. Per germline, CDR1 SGHRS and CDR2 YFSETQ. The CDR3 loop reads CASSILPGLAGSNEQFF. In nucleotides, the CDR3 is TGCGCCAGCAGCATCCTTCCGGGACTAGCGGGTTCCAATGAGCAGTTCTTC.

V is TRBV28 and J is TRBJ1-2; TRBD1 is a possible D gene (5 bases). The CDR3 sequence is 14 residues long. The V end lost 4 bases, the J end lost 4 bases, and 13 bases lay between the germline ends. CDR1 is MDHEN, CDR2 SYDVKM, per germline. The CDR3 spells CASSSGGSAYGYTF. CDR3 DNA: TGTGCCAGCAGTTCCGGGGGGAGCGCCTATGGCTACACCTTC.

This chain joins TRBV7-8 and TRBJ1-1, with D perhaps TRBD1 (5 bases). This CDR3 is built from 13 residues. Trimming left V 1 base short and J 6 bases short, with 9 bases between. CDR1 SGHVS and CDR2 FQNEAQ come from the germline V gene. The CDR3 DNA reads TGTGCCAGCAGCTTAGACATAGGGGCTGAAGCTTTCTTT. Amino acid sequence: CASSLDIGAEAFF.

V gene TRBV2 combines with J gene TRBJ1-5; 7 bases match TRBD1. Germline trimming cut 1 base from V and 2 bases from J; bases unmatched to any gene: 11. CDR1 is SNHLY, CDR2 FYNNEI, per germline. This CDR3 has 18 residues. The CDR3 nucleotides read TGTGCCAGCAGTGAAGGGGGCAGGGGGGCAGGGGGCAATCAGCCCCAGCATTTT. Amino acid sequence: CASSEGGRGAGGNQPQHF.

This clone was counted a few times. The V call is TRBV19, the J call TRBJ2-1; D unclear. The CDR3 is made up of 12 amino acids. Deletions cut 5 bases from V and 7 bases from J, with 9 bases between. Germline-derived CDR1 and CDR2 are LNHDA and SQIVND (reference sequence). As DNA, the CDR3 is TGTGCCAGTAGTGGGGTGGGAAATGAGCAGTTCTTC. Its protein is CASSGVGNEQFF.

CDR3 amino acids: CATQGWADVNQPQHF. The CDR3, as DNA: TGTGCCACCCAAGGCTGGGCAGACGTTAATCAGCCCCAGCATTTT. The V and J genes are TRBV2 and TRBJ1-5; D gene unclear. The CDR3 is 15 residues long. CDR1 is SNHLY, CDR2 FYNNEI, per germline. V was pared by 10 bases and J by 4 bases, with 20 bases between.

The table lists this clone with a few counts. The CDR3 DNA reads TGCAGCGTCGACCGTGCCGATGGCTACACCTTC. This gives the protein CSVDRADGYTF. The chain combines TRBV29-1 with TRBJ1-2; D is unresolved. V lost 6 bases to trimming and J lost 6 bases, with 11 bases between them. The CDR3 is 11 amino acids. Germline V lookup: CDR1 SQVTM, CDR2 ANQGSEA.

This clone has only one observation. Germline and junction disagree at one end, which may indicate a read error. This chain links TRBV20-1 with TRBJ2-5; D is possibly TRBD2 (5 bases). Germline V lookup: CDR1 DFQATT, CDR2 SNEGSKA (reference sequence). CDR3 size: 9 residues. Here the CDR3 reads CSASRLHNF. The DNA for the CDR3 is TGCAGTGCTAGCAGACTACACAACTTC.

The chain carries TRBV4-1 and TRBJ1-1; maybe TRBD1 (5 bases). The CDR3 consists of 14 residues. In germline, CDR1 is MGHRA, CDR2 YSYEKL. The V end lost 4 bases, the J end lost 4 bases, and 13 bases lay between the germline ends. The CDR3 loop reads CASSLPSGGTEAFF. The CDR3, as DNA: TGCGCCAGCAGCCTCCCCTCCGGGGGCACTGAAGCTTTCTTT.

This clone showed up just a few times. V is TRBV28 and J is TRBJ2-3; D could derive from TRBD1 or TRBD2 (5 bases each). The germline V gene has CDR1 MDHEN and CDR2 SYDVKM. V shed 4 bases and J shed 0 bases, with 8 bases lying between them. The CDR3 runs to 14 residues. CDR3: CASSWGSSTDTQYF. The CDR3 bases are TGTGCCAGCAGTTGGGGGTCTAGCACAGATACGCAGTATTTT.

The V call is TRBV7-9, the J call TRBJ2-7; TRBD1 agrees at 7 bases. Germline V CDR1 and CDR2: SEHNR, FQNEAQ (reference sequence). The CDR3 totals 15 residues. With 5 bases clipped from V and 5 bases from J, the junction kept 12 bases outside the gene matches. The CDR3 nucleotides read TGTGCCAGCAGCCTTCCTAGGACAGGTTCGGACGAGCAGTACTTC. Protein product: CASSLPRTGSDEQYF.